This T cell receptor beta chain was recorded in a study of T cell repertoires in cytomegalovirus infection (dated by TCRdb to between 2019 and 2020). For the study in its entirety: Peptide stimulations targeted recently identified HLA-C-restricted CMV epitopes, whose presentation resists viral immunomodulation, together with well-studied HLA-B-restricted epitopes. Donor HLA type was relevant to the analysis, because carriage of CMV infection together with the matching HLA type was indicated by public TCR beta signatures. Overall results and qualifications from the work: Cumulative frequency of public TCR beta family members discriminated carriers of CMV infection plus the relevant HLA type in this cohort and an independent approximately 350-donor cohort. The ex vivo response was dominated by HLA-C-restricted CMV-specific TCR beta clonotypes, which also provided the single most frequent clonotype in two of eight donors.

Sequencer: Illumina HiSeq 1500. TCRdb redid the processing of the public reads, applying fastp at Q25 and MiXCR, and retained in-frame beta chains. Every CDR3 protein is listed once, alongside the most common genes and DNA of its rows. The sample yields 60,000 to 75,000 distinct CDR3 sequences; about 29% were counted once. Of the sample, just under 60% falls within the top ten clones. Via the germline V gene, CDR1 is LGHNA and CDR2 YSLEER. From the cysteine through the phenylalanine, the CDR3 covers 20 amino acids. Only the CDR3 portion is preserved as DNA: 60 bases, with reading frame beginning at the first base. Clipping removes 0 bases from V and 2 bases from J, with 15 as the unmatched junction base count. Points on this clonotype: Its antigen remains unidentified. One base away there is no much larger clone; base qualities are not given.

The sample's treatment or condition label, decoded: in vitro stimulation with specific CMV peptide epitopes to enrich CMV-specific T cells. The sample in question was CD8+ T cells from cultured PBMCs, obtained from culture after CMV antigen stimulation. The clonotype originates from a human donor in good health (CMV status not recorded). Some clones in this sample may be carry-over from other donors' samples. This chain joins TRBV4-3 to TRBJ2-3, and TRBD2 matches 9 of the central bases. The DNA sequence is TGCGCCAGCAGCCAAGACGCGGGACTAGCAGATTCTTTTTTCACAGATACGCAGTATTTT. Its coded protein is CASSQDAGLADSFFTDTQYF.